One sample yielded the 27 T cell receptor beta chains listed below, sequenced in a study of blood T cell repertoires in COVID-19. Produced via immunoSEQ multiplex PCR; TCRdb's table is partial and in-frame only. The profile shows more than 200,000 clones, 70% to 90% of them singletons. Input material: peripheral blood. The receptor source for this set is a young man with active or convalescent COVID-19.

J is TRBJ2-5 and V is TRBV11-3, with a possible D match to TRBD1 (6 bases). The CDR3 is 13 residues long. CDR1 and CDR2 from the germline V gene are SGHNT and YENEEA. Trimming took 5 bases from V and 4 from J, leaving 11 bases between them. Here the CDR3 reads CASSQGLGETQYF. DNA of the CDR3: TGTGCCAGCAGCCAGGGGCTGGGAGAGACCCAGTACTTC.

The V and J genes are TRBV7-2 and TRBJ2-3; 8 bases are shared with TRBD1. Germline V gene sequence: CDR1 SGHTA, CDR2 FQGNSA. The CDR3 extends over 17 amino acids. With 5 bases clipped from V and 0 bases from J, the junction kept 10 bases outside the gene matches. The DNA for the CDR3 is TGTGCCAGCAGCCCTCCGGTCAGGGGGCCGAGCACAGATACGCAGTATTTT. Translating gives CASSPPVRGPSTDTQYF.

The gene calls are TRBV19 and TRBJ1-5, with D perhaps matching TRBD1 (5 bases). This CDR3 is built from 14 residues. The germline V and J ends were trimmed by 5 bases and 5 bases, with 13 bases remaining between them. Germline V gene sequence: CDR1 LNHDA, CDR2 SQIVND (reference sequence). CDR3 sequence (DNA): TGTGCCAGTAGTGCCCGGGGGGGGTATCAGCCCCAGCATTTT. Translating it yields CASSARGGYQPQHF.

The gene calls are TRBV20-1 and TRBJ2-3; D is uncertain. The ends were cut back, 3 bases at V and 11 bases at J, with 15 bases in the middle. CDR1 and CDR2 from the germline V gene are DFQATT and SNEGSKA (reference sequence). The CDR3 is 12 residues long. CDR3 sequence: CSASDPSRWQYF. CDR3 sequence (DNA): TGCAGTGCTAGTGACCCCTCTAGGTGGCAGTATTTT.

The J gene is TRBJ2-7, the V gene TRBV21-1; the table's TRBD1 call for D was not verified on the DNA. TRBV21-1 is a pseudogene locus. CDR3 length: 17 amino acids. In DNA form, the CDR3 reads TGTGCCAGCAGCAAAATTACTCCCCACAGACGGTCCTACGAGCAGTACTTC. Translated: CASSKITPHRRSYEQYF.

V is TRBV2 and J is TRBJ2-2; 10 bases align to TRBD1. The length of the CDR3 is 15 residues. Germline V gene lookup returns CDR1 SNHLY and CDR2 FYNNEI. Trimming at V came to 5 bases and at J to 7 bases, leaving 7 bases not matched to a gene. The CDR3 is CASSLTGGEIGELFF. CDR3 nucleotide sequence: TGTGCCAGCAGTCTGACAGGGGGCGAGATCGGGGAGCTGTTTTTT.

The rearrangement joins TRBV3-1 (or the pseudogene TRBV3-2) to TRBJ2-5; TRBD2 aligns across 8 bases. Germline V gene data show CDR1 as LGHDT and CDR2 as YNNKEL (reference sequence). CDR3 length: 16 amino acids. V shed 1 base, J shed 1 base, and the junction held 5 bases outside the gene matches. The CDR3 loop reads CASSQASRGVQETQYF. CDR3 nucleotides: TGTGCCAGCAGCCAAGCCTCGCGGGGGGTCCAAGAGACCCAGTACTTC.

This clone was seen just once. The V gene is TRBV4-3, the J gene TRBJ1-1; TRBD1 agrees at 8 bases. The germline V gene encodes CDR1 LGHNA and CDR2 YSLEER. The CDR3 contains 14 residues. J gave up 7 bases and V 4 bases, and 8 bases lay outside the gene matches. DNA of the CDR3: TGCGCCAGCAGCCCGGCTGGACAGGGTGGTGAAGCTTTCTTT. Translating it yields CASSPAGQGGEAFF.

The gene calls are TRBV10-2 and TRBJ2-7; a weak D match, TRBD1 (6 bases). Germline V gene lookup returns CDR1 WSHSY and CDR2 SAAADI. The V and J ends lost 5 bases and 1 base respectively, with 12 bases between them. The CDR3 has 14 residues. The CDR3 DNA reads as TGCGCCAGCAGTAGGACAGCCAAGTCCTACGAGCAGTACTTC. Amino acids: CASSRTAKSYEQYF.

V and J are TRBV2 and TRBJ2-1; 7 positions match TRBD2. J gave up 7 bases and V 8 bases, and 5 bases lay outside the gene matches. The CDR3 is 12 residues long. Germline V gene sequence: CDR1 SNHLY, CDR2 FYNNEI. Here the CDR3 reads CASSREVNEQFF. The CDR3 DNA sequence: TGTGCCAGCTCCCGGGAGGTAAATGAGCAGTTCTTC.

The V and J genes are TRBV11-2 and TRBJ1-1; no clear D. V gave up 5 bases and J gave up 1 base, with 20 bases separating them. Germline V gives CDR1 SGHAT, CDR2 FQNNGV. The CDR3 is 17 amino acids. The CDR3 spells CASSLTAGVRQNTEAFF. The CDR3 nucleotides read TGTGCCAGCAGCCTAACCGCCGGGGTGAGGCAGAACACTGAAGCTTTCTTT.

The rearrangement uses TRBV2 and TRBJ1-1; 8 bases agree with TRBD1. This CDR3 region has 15 residues. The germline gives CDR1 SNHLY, CDR2 FYNNEI. Trimming took 2 bases from V and 6 from J; bases not matched to a gene: 8. Written as DNA, the CDR3 is TGTGCCAGCAGTGAAACGGACAGGGAGGGACCTGAAGCTTTCTTT. The encoded protein is CASSETDREGPEAFF.

The J gene is TRBJ2-7, the V gene TRBV6-1; D is ambiguous. V lost 2 bases and J 1 base, leaving 6 bases between the germline ends. Germline CDR1 reads MNHNS; CDR2 reads SASEGT. The CDR3 is 13 amino acids. The CDR3 DNA follows: TGTGCCAGCAGTGAATTCTATTCCTACGAGCAGTACTTC. As protein: CASSEFYSYEQYF.

The genes are TRBV27 and TRBJ1-1; 9 bases fit TRBD1. The ends lost 5 bases at V and 4 bases at J; junction bases unmatched: 5. Germline CDR1 is MNHEY and CDR2 is SMNVEV (reference sequence). The CDR3 totals 14 residues. The CDR3 DNA reads as TGTGCCAGCAGTATCACAGGGGGCTTCACTGAAGCTTTCTTT. Translating gives CASSITGGFTEAFF.

The CDR3 sequence: CASSRDSGREQYF. Written as DNA, the CDR3 is TGTGCCAGCAGTAGGGACAGTGGTCGCGAGCAGTACTTC. The V gene is TRBV2, the J gene TRBJ2-7; 7 bases are shared with TRBD1. Germline CDR1 reads SNHLY; CDR2 reads FYNNEI. V lost 5 bases to trimming and J lost 6 bases; unmatched junction nucleotides: 7. This CDR3 is 13 amino acids long.

This chain links TRBV7-9 with TRBJ2-7; D not resolved. The V end was cut by 0 bases, the J end by 6 bases, with 6 bases between. The CDR3 consists of 12 residues. The germline V gene encodes CDR1 SEHNR and CDR2 FQNEAQ (reference sequence). The CDR3 loop is CASSLARVEQYF. In DNA, the CDR3 is TGTGCCAGCAGCTTAGCGCGAGTCGAGCAGTACTTC.

This sequence joins TRBV6-6 and TRBJ2-5; possibly TRBD1 for D (6 bases). The CDR3 is made up of 13 amino acids. The V and J ends lost 8 bases and 5 bases respectively, with 15 bases between them. Looked up from germline, CDR1 is MNHNY and CDR2 is SVGAGI (reference sequence). The CDR3 region has the DNA TGTGCCAGCGGCTGGGGGCGCCCCGAGACCCAGTACTTC. Its translation is CASGWGRPETQYF.

This rearrangement joins TRBV5-1 to TRBJ2-3; TRBD2 matches 10 bases. Germline loops: CDR1 SGHRS, CDR2 YFSETQ. V lost 3 bases, J lost 3 bases, and 10 bases stayed unmatched. The CDR3 is 17 residues long. The CDR3 protein is CASSSGGSSGGTDTQYF. Written as DNA, the CDR3 is TGCGCCAGCAGCTCTGGGGGATCTAGCGGGGGTACAGATACGCAGTATTTT.

V is TRBV11-2 and J is TRBJ2-3; perhaps TRBD2 as D (5 bases). Deletions cut 5 bases from V and 2 bases from J, with 14 bases between. CDR3 length: 15 amino acids. Looked up from germline, CDR1 is SGHAT and CDR2 is FQNNGV. CDR3 loop: CASSPPEGHTDTQYF. In nucleotides, the CDR3 is TGTGCCAGCAGCCCCCCAGAGGGCCACACAGATACGCAGTATTTT.

The chain employs TRBV12-3 or TRBV12-4 and TRBJ2-7, with D possibly being TRBD1 (6 bases). The CDR3 has 13 residues. The ends were cut back, 3 bases at V and 4 bases at J, with 10 bases in the middle. This chain's CDR3 is CASSFRGPYEQYF. The CDR3 nucleotides read TGTGCCAGCAGTTTCAGGGGCCCTTACGAGCAGTACTTC.

The V and J genes are TRBV19 and TRBJ1-2, with a tentative D call TRBD1 (6 bases). The germline V and J ends were trimmed by 6 bases and 2 bases, with 19 bases remaining between them. This CDR3 has 16 amino acids. Germline values: CDR1 LNHDA, CDR2 SQIVND (reference sequence). The CDR3 reads CASSPGQDTFNYGYTF. CDR3 nucleotide sequence: TGTGCCAGTAGCCCGGGACAAGATACATTCAACTATGGCTACACCTTC.

This clone has a handful of counts. The genes are TRBV9 and TRBJ2-3; 7 nucleotides match TRBD2. CDR1 and CDR2 from the germline V gene are SGDLS and YYNGEE. This CDR3 has 15 residues. V was pared by 2 bases and J by 1 base, with 4 bases of the junction left unmatched. CDR3 nucleotide sequence: TGTGCCAGCAGCGTCTCCCGGGAGGGCACAGATACGCAGTATTTT. Protein: CASSVSREGTDTQYF.

The chain carries TRBV11-2 and TRBJ1-1; TRBD1 matches at 10 bases. V gave up 5 bases and J gave up 3 bases; unmatched junction bases: 6. Germline lookup yields CDR1 SGHAT and CDR2 FQNNGV. This CDR3 comprises 15 residues. The CDR3 loop is CASSPRTGGHTEAFF. The CDR3 DNA reads as TGTGCCAGCAGCCCCAGGACAGGGGGTCACACTGAAGCTTTCTTT.

The chain recombines TRBV6-6 with TRBJ1-1; no clear D gene. CDR3 size: 12 residues. Germline V gene sequence: CDR1 MNHNY, CDR2 SVGAGI (reference sequence). Trimming shortened V by 1 base and J by 10 bases, and 10 bases separated the two germline ends. The CDR3 DNA follows: TGTGCCAGCAGTTACTTATCCGGTACAGCTTTCTTT. It encodes CASSYLSGTAFF.

This clone was counted a single time. DNA for the CDR3: TGCGCCAGCAGCTTGATGGGCCTCAGCACAGATACGCAGTATTTT. This gives the protein CASSLMGLSTDTQYF. The genes are TRBV5-1 and TRBJ2-3; D unresolved. The germline V gene encodes CDR1 SGHRS and CDR2 YFSETQ. The CDR3 contains 15 residues. V lost 1 base and J lost 0, with 9 bases in between. The full variable domain, with the rest looked up from reference TRBV5-1 and TRBJ2-3, is KAGVTQTPRYLIKTRGQQVTLSCSPISGHRSVSWYQQTPGQGLQFLFEYFSETQRNKGNFPGRFSGRQFSNSRSEMNVSTLELGDSALYLCASSLMGLSTDTQYFGPGTRLTVL.

The chain joins TRBV7-8 to TRBJ2-7; D might be TRBD1 (5 bases). The CDR3 has 14 amino acids. Trimming left V 3 bases short and J 0 bases short, with 9 bases between. Germline CDR1 reads SGHVS; CDR2 reads FQNEAQ. The CDR3 coding sequence is TGTGCCAGCAGCTTGGGGCAGTACTCCTACGAGCAGTACTTC. Residues: CASSLGQYSYEQYF.

This sequence joins TRBV4-2 and TRBJ2-5; D is perhaps TRBD1 (5 bases). The CDR3 is 14 residues long. The V gene lost 3 bases and the J gene lost 0 bases, with 8 bases spanning the gap. Germline V CDR1 and CDR2: LGHNA, YNFKEQ. Here the CDR3 DNA reads TGTGCCAGCAGCCATTTCAGGGACCAAGAGACCCAGTACTTC. This encodes CASSHFRDQETQYF.